The rows below give T cell receptor beta chains drawn from one sample of a study of T cell repertoires in cytomegalovirus infection. TCRdb reprocessed the reads with MiXCR, giving one entry per CDR3 protein. The sample lists roughly 920,000 distinct CDR3 sequences, 31% seen once, with over 13% in the top ten. These TCRs' antigens remain unknown. This specimen was cultured CD8+ T cells from PBMCs, taken from culture after CMV antigen stimulation. These receptors came from a human donor in good health (CMV status not recorded). Some clones in this sample may be carry-over from other donors' samples. CDR3s include the opening cysteine and the closing phenylalanine or tryptophan. A D gene is named only where the DNA matches it firmly. Only some rows state a clone size, as once, few, many or a class for expanded clones.

J: TRBJ2-7; V: TRBV7-9; size: few; D: TRBD1; DNA: TGTGCCAGCAGCTTAGTCCCTCGGGACAGGGGAGGGTACGAGCAGTACTTC; CDR3: CASSLVPRDRGGYEQYF
J: TRBJ2-5; V: TRBV7-8; size: few; D: .; DNA: TGTGCCAGCAGCTTAGCGACACAGGGCCAAGAGACCCAGTACTTC; CDR3: CASSLATQGQETQYF
J: TRBJ2-3; V: TRBV14; size: few; D: .; DNA: TGTGCCAGCAGCCAAACTCTAAACAGGGAGAGATCAGATACGCAGTATTTT; CDR3: CASSQTLNRERSDTQYF
J: TRBJ2-1; V: TRBV28; size: .; D: .; DNA: TGTGCCAGCAGCCCAGGACAGCAAAATTACAATGAGCAGTTCTTC; CDR3: CASSPGQQNYNEQFF
J: TRBJ1-1; V: TRBV27; size: few; D: .; DNA: TGTGCCAGCAACCCTGTTGGCTCAAGGACTGAAGCTTTCTTT; CDR3: CASNPVGSRTEAFF
J: TRBJ1-5; V: TRBV15; size: few; D: .; DNA: TGTGCCACCAGCAGAGACCGGCTGGCCAATCAGCCCCAGCATTTT; CDR3: CATSRDRLANQPQHF
J: TRBJ1-5; V: TRBV7-2; size: many; D: .; DNA: TGTGCCAGGCACCACCGCAATCCCTATCAGCCCCAGCATTTT; CDR3: CARHHRNPYQPQHF
J: TRBJ2-5; V: TRBV20-1; size: few; D: .; DNA: TGCAGTGCTAGAGATCGGGGGACACCTGAAGAGACCCAGTACTTC; CDR3: CSARDRGTPEETQYF
J: TRBJ1-5; V: TRBV5-8; size: few; D: .; DNA: TGTGCCAGCAGCTTGAAATCGTTGGGGGGAAGGAGGCCCCAGCATTTT; CDR3: CASSLKSLGGRRPQHF
J: TRBJ2-3; V: TRBV12-3/TRBV12-4; size: .; D: TRBD1; DNA: TGTGCCAGCAGTCTCTGGGACAGGGGGCAGTATTTT; CDR3: CASSLWDRGQYF
J: TRBJ2-1; V: TRBV11-2; size: .; D: .; DNA: TGTGCCAGCAGCCCTGGCCCCGCAGGGAAGGAGCAGTTCTTC; CDR3: CASSPGPAGKEQFF
J: TRBJ1-1; V: TRBV27; size: .; D: .; DNA: TGTGCCAGCAGTCCGGGACGGAAGGAAGCTTTCTTT; CDR3: CASSPGRKEAFF
J: TRBJ2-7; V: TRBV19; size: .; D: TRBD2; DNA: TGTGCCAGTAGCGAAGATGCGGGGGGCCGATTCTACGAGCAGTACTTC; CDR3: CASSEDAGGRFYEQYF
J: TRBJ1-2; V: TRBV19; size: once; D: TRBD1; DNA: TGTGCCAGTATTGAACCGGGACAGTTCTATGGCTACACCTTC; CDR3: CASIEPGQFYGYTF
J: TRBJ1-5; V: TRBV7-9; size: .; D: .; DNA: TGTGCCAGCAGCGGTGGGGGTGGGGACACGCAGCCCCAGCATTTT; CDR3: CASSGGGGDTQPQHF
J: TRBJ1-2; V: TRBV5-1; size: .; D: TRBD1; DNA: TGCGCCAGCAGCTTGACAGGGGCTGCAAAAGGCTACACCTTC; CDR3: CASSLTGAAKGYTF
J: TRBJ1-1; V: TRBV28; size: few; D: TRBD1; DNA: TGTGCCAGCAGCCCCGCCGGGACAGGGGGCGTGGACACTGAAGCTTTCTTT; CDR3: CASSPAGTGGVDTEAFF
J: TRBJ2-2; V: TRBV20-1; size: .; D: TRBD1; DNA: TGCAGTGCTAGAGATCGCGGGACAGGGGTCGCCGGGGAGCTGTTTTTT; CDR3: CSARDRGTGVAGELFF
J: TRBJ2-5; V: TRBV20-1; size: .; D: .; DNA: TGCAGTGCTAGAGTCGAGGAGATAGCGGACAACCAAGAGACCCAGTACTTC; CDR3: CSARVEEIADNQETQYF
J: TRBJ2-7; V: TRBV7-9; size: many; D: TRBD1; DNA: TGTGCCAGCAGCCCCCCTCCCACAGGGGGCACCTACGAGCAGTACTTC; CDR3: CASSPPPTGGTYEQYF
J: TRBJ2-7; V: TRBV5-4; size: .; D: .; DNA: TGTGCCAGCAGCTCCGACGGGACGTCCTACGAGCAGTACTTC; CDR3: CASSSDGTSYEQYF
J: TRBJ1-2; V: TRBV7-2; size: .; D: .; DNA: TGTGCCAGTACTGGGGGGGTTAAGTATGGCTACACCTTC; CDR3: CASTGGVKYGYTF
J: TRBJ2-5; V: TRBV7-6; size: few; D: .; DNA: TGTGCTAGCAGCCCCGAGGCCAGGGGCGGGGAGACCCAGTACTTC; CDR3: CASSPEARGGETQYF
J: TRBJ2-2; V: TRBV27; size: .; D: TRBD2; DNA: TGTGCCAGCAGTCCTCTAGCGGGGGGGCGTCCCGGGGAGCTGTTTTTT; CDR3: CASSPLAGGRPGELFF
J: TRBJ1-5; V: TRBV19; size: few; D: .; DNA: TGTGCCAGTAGTACCGGGGACGCCAATCAGCCCCAGCATTTT; CDR3: CASSTGDANQPQHF
J: TRBJ2-7; V: TRBV5-1; size: .; D: .; DNA: TGCGCCAGCAGCTCTGATCAGGGGAGTGGCGACGAGCAGTACTTC; CDR3: CASSSDQGSGDEQYF
J: TRBJ2-3; V: TRBV7-6; size: .; D: .; DNA: TGTGCCAGCAGCCCCGAGGGCGTCTGGAGCACAGATACGCAGTATTTT; CDR3: CASSPEGVWSTDTQYF
J: TRBJ2-7; V: TRBV12-3/TRBV12-4; size: few; D: TRBD1; DNA: TGTGCCAGCAGCCTGAGGGGGCGCTCCTACGAGCAGTACTTC; CDR3: CASSLRGRSYEQYF
J: TRBJ1-5; V: TRBV5-6; size: .; D: TRBD1; DNA: TGTGCCAGCAGCTTGAGCCCAAGGACAGGAACCCGCAATCAGCCCCAGCATTTT; CDR3: CASSLSPRTGTRNQPQHF
J: TRBJ2-3; V: TRBV6-5; size: .; D: .; DNA: TGTGCCAGCAGTTACGGGTCCTACAACACAGATACGCAGTATTTT; CDR3: CASSYGSYNTDTQYF
J: TRBJ1-3; V: TRBV20-1; size: .; D: .; DNA: TGCAGTGCTAGAGATATGAAAGGGGCTGGAAACACCATATATTTT; CDR3: CSARDMKGAGNTIYF
J: TRBJ2-5; V: TRBV20-1; size: .; D: .; DNA: TGCAGTGCTAGTCCCGCGGGGAAGACCCAGTACTTC; CDR3: CSASPAGKTQYF
J: TRBJ2-3; V: TRBV24-1; size: .; D: .; DNA: TGTGCCACGAGCGGTATACTGGATACGCAGTATTTT; CDR3: CATSGILDTQYF
J: TRBJ2-5; V: TRBV7-6; size: .; D: .; DNA: TGTGCCAGCAGCTTCAGGGGGGTGACGAAGACCCAGTACTTC; CDR3: CASSFRGVTKTQYF
J: TRBJ2-2; V: TRBV19; size: .; D: .; DNA: TGTGCCAGTTTGGGGGGTCCCGGGGAGCTGTTTTTT; CDR3: CASLGGPGELFF
J: TRBJ1-6; V: TRBV27; size: few; D: .; DNA: TGTGCCAGCAACTCTGGGGGATATAATTCACCCCTCCACTTT; CDR3: CASNSGGYNSPLHF
J: TRBJ1-2; V: TRBV29-1; size: .; D: .; DNA: TGCAGCGTTTTACCGGGGTCTTACTATGGCTACACCTTC; CDR3: CSVLPGSYYGYTF
J: TRBJ2-1; V: TRBV7-9; size: many; D: TRBD2; DNA: TGTGCCAGCAGCGCGCCAGGGGCGGGGGGCTACAATGAGCAGTTCTTC; CDR3: CASSAPGAGGYNEQFF